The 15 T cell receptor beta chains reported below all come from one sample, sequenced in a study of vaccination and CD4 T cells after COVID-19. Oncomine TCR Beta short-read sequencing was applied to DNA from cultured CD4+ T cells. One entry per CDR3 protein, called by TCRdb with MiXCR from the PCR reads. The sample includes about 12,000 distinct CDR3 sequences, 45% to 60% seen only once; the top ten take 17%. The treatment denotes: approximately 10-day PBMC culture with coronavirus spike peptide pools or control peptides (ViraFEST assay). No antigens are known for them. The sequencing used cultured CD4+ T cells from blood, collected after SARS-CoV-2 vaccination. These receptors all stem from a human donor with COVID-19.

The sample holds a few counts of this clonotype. The CDR3 spells CASSYPRGVAFF. The CDR3 DNA is TGTGCCAGCAGTTACCCCAGGGGAGTAGCTTTCTTT. The rearrangement links TRBV6-5 to TRBJ1-1; D possibly corresponds to TRBD1 (6 bases). CDR3 size: 12 residues. Germline CDR1 MNHEY, CDR2 SVGAGI. Trimming removed 2 bases from V and 10 bases from J, with 11 bases in between.

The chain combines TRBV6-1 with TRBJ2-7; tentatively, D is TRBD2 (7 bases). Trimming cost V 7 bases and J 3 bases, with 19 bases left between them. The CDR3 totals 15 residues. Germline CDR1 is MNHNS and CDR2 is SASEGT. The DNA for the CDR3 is TGTGCCAGCATAACGGGGGGCTTAGGAGTCTACGAGCAGTACTTC. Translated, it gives CASITGGLGVYEQYF.

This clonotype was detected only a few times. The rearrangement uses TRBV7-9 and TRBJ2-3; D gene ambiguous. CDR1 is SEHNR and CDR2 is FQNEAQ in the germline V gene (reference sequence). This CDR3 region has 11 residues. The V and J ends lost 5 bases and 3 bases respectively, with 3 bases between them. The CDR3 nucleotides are TGTGCCAGCAGCATGACAGATACGCAGTATTTT. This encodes CASSMTDTQYF.

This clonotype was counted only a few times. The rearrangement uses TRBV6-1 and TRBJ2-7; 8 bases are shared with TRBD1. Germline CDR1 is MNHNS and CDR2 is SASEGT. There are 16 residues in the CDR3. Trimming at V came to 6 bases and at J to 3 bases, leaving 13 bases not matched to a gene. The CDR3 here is CASRSYGQGKLYEQYF. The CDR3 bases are TGTGCCAGCAGATCGTACGGACAGGGCAAACTCTACGAGCAGTACTTC.

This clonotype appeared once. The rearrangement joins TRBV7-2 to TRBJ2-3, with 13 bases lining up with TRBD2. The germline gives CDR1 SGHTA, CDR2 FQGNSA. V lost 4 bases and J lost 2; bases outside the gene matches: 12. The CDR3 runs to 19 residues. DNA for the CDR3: TGTGCCAGCAGCTCACCCGGTCAGACTAGCGGGGGGTACACAGATACGCAGTATTTT. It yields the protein CASSSPGQTSGGYTDTQYF. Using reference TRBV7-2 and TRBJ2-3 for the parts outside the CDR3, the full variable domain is GAGVSQSPSNKVTEKGKDVELRCDPISGHTALYWYRQSLGQGLEFLIYFQGNSAPDKSGLPSDRFSAERTGGSVSTLTIQRTQQEDSAVYLCASSSPGQTSGGYTDTQYFGPGTRLTVL.

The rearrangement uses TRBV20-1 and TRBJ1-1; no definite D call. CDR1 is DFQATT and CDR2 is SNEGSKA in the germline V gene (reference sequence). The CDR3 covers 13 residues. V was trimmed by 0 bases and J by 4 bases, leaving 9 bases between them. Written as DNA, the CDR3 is TGCAGTGCTAGAGATGGATTGAGCACTGAAGCTTTCTTT. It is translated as CSARDGLSTEAFF.

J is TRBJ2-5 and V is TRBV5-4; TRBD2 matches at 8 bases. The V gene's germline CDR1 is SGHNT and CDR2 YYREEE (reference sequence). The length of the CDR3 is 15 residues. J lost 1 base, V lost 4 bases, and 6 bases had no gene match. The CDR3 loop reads CASSARGGRQETQYF. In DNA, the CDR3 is TGTGCCAGCAGCGCCCGGGGGGGTCGCCAAGAGACCCAGTACTTC.

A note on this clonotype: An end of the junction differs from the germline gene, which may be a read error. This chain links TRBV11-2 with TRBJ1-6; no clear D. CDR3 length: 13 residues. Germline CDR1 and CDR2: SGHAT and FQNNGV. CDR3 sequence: CASSFAGDSPPHF. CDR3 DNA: TGTGCCAGCAGCTTTGCCGGTGATTCACCCCCCCACTTT.

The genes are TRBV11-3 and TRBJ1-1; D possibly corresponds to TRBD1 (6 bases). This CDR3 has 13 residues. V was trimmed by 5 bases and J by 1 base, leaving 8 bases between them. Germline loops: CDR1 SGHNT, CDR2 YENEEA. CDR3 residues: CASSKTGNTEAFF. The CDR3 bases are TGTGCCAGCAGCAAGACAGGGAACACTGAAGCTTTCTTT.

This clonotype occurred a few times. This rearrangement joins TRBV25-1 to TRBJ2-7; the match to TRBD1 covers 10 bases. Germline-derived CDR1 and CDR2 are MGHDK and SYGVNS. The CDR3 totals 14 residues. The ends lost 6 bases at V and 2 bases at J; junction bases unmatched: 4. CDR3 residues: CASRRQGATYEQYF. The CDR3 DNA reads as TGTGCCAGCAGAAGACAGGGGGCCACCTACGAGCAGTACTTC.

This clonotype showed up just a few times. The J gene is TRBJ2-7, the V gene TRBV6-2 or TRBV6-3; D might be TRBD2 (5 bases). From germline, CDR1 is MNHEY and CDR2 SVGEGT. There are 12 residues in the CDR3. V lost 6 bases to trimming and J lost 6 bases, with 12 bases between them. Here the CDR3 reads CASSHSGIEQYF. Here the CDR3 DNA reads TGTGCCAGCAGCCACTCGGGGATCGAGCAGTACTTC.

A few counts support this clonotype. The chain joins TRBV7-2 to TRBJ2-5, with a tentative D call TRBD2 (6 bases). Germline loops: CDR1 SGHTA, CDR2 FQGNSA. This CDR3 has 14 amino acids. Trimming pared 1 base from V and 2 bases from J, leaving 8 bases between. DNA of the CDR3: TGTGCCAGCAGCTTAGTCCGGGGGCAAGAGACCCAGTACTTC. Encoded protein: CASSLVRGQETQYF.

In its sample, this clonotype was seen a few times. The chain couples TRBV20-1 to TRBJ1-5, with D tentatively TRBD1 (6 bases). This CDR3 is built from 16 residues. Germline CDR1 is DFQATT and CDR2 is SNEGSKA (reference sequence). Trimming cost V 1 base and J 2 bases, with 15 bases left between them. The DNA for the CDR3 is TGCAGTGCTAGAGCCGGGGGCGGCGGAGGCAATCAGCCCCAGCATTTT. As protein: CSARAGGGGGNQPQHF.

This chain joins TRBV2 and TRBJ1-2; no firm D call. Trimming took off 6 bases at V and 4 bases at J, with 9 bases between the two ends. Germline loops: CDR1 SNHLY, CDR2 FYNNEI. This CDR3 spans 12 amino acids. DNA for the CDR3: TGTGCCAGCAGCCAGACGGCCTATGGCTACACCTTC. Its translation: CASSQTAYGYTF. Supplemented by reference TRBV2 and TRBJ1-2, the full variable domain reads EPEVTQTPSHQVTQMGQEVILRCVPISNHLYFYWYRQILGQKVEFLVSFYNNEISEKSEIFDDQFSVERPDGSNFTLKIRSTKLEDSAMYFCASSQTAYGYTFGSGTRLTVV.

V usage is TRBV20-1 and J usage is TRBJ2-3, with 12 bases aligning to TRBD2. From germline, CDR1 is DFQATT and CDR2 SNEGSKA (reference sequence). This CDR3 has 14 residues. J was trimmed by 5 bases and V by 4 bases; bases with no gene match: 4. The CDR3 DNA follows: TGCAGTGCTACTAGCGGGGGGGCCAGAGATACGCAGTATTTT. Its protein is CSATSGGARDTQYF.